The 7 T cell receptor beta chains presented below share a single source sample, sequenced in a study of T cells in Graves' hyperthyroidism and ophthalmopathy. What was amplified from RNA transcripts were TCR beta CDR3 regions. TCR CDR3 underwent first-round RT-PCR with the HTBI primer set. MiXCR, run by TCRdb on the multiplex PCR reads, gives a single entry per CDR3 protein. The sample includes approximately 530,000 distinct CDR3 sequences, over 15% of them seen just once. Sequencing input: blood. These receptors all come from a woman aged 18 to 35 with Graves' hyperthyroidism.

This clonotype was picked up many times. For the CDR3, the DNA is TGTGCCAGCAGCACTTCTAGCGGGAGCACAGATACGCAGTATTTT. This sequence encodes CASSTSSGSTDTQYF. The genes are TRBV7-2 and TRBJ2-3, with TRBD2 matching 8 bases. V trimming: 5 bases; J trimming: 0 bases; junction bases outside the gene matches: 4. Germline CDR1 is SGHTA and CDR2 is FQGNSA. The CDR3 loop spans 15 amino acids.

The chain carries TRBV6-1 and TRBJ2-7; a weak D match, TRBD1 (6 bases). Germline assignment: CDR1 MNHNS and CDR2 SASEGT. Trimming took 2 bases from V and 5 from J, leaving 13 bases between them. The CDR3 sequence is 14 residues long. The CDR3 region is CASSEQREGDEQYF. The CDR3 DNA follows: TGTGCCAGCAGTGAACAGCGAGAGGGGGACGAGCAGTACTTC.

The chain has TRBV12-3 or TRBV12-4 and TRBJ1-2, with a possible D match to TRBD1 (6 bases). V lost 3 bases and J 4 bases, leaving 12 bases between the germline ends. The CDR3 has 14 residues. The CDR3 bases are TGTGCCAGCAGTTTCGGCACAGGGAGCTATGGCTACACCTTC. Amino acid sequence: CASSFGTGSYGYTF.

The chain combines TRBV6-1 with TRBJ2-5; tentative D call: TRBD2 (6 bases). The germline gives CDR1 MNHNS, CDR2 SASEGT. CDR3 size: 15 residues. V was cut by 6 bases and J by 5 bases, with 19 bases left in between. CDR3 coding DNA: TGTGCCAGCAGCCGCTTTCAGGACTACCGGGAGACCCAGTACTTC. Protein sequence: CASSRFQDYRETQYF.

As concerns this clonotype: A clone one base away is much larger, so this may be a read error. The rearrangement links TRBV30 to TRBJ1-1; D is undetermined. Per the germline V gene, CDR1 is GTSNPN and CDR2 is SVGIG (reference sequence). The CDR3 is made up of 14 amino acids. CDR3 bases: TGTGCCTGGAGTGTATGGGAGAAGGAGACTGAAGCTTGCTTT. Its protein is CAWSVWEKETEACF.

The chain joins TRBV12-3 or TRBV12-4 to TRBJ2-7; 8 bases line up with TRBD1. V gave up 1 base and J gave up 1 base; unmatched junction bases: 3. This CDR3 comprises 15 residues. The CDR3 protein is CASSLGDRPSYEQYF. As DNA, the CDR3 is TGTGCCAGCAGTTTAGGGGACAGGCCTTCCTACGAGCAGTACTTC.

This chain links TRBV3-1 with TRBJ2-7; TRBD2 matches 7 bases. The trim removed 2 bases at V and 0 bases at J, leaving 7 bases unmatched. Per the germline V gene, CDR1 is LGHDT and CDR2 is YNNKEL (reference sequence). The CDR3 is made up of 16 amino acids. CDR3: CASSQLTTSFSYEQYF. The CDR3 nucleotides are TGTGCCAGCAGCCAACTTACGACTAGCTTCTCCTACGAGCAGTACTTC.